This is a list of T cell receptor beta chains from one sample in a study of metastatic and nonmetastatic thyroid tumors. TCRdb called clones again from the PCR reads with MiXCR. The data hold tens of thousands of clones, with approximately 4.1% observed a single time. Sequenced input: blood. The source of these receptors is a female donor with papillary thyroid cancer or a benign thyroid nodule (not recorded which). Some clones in this sample may be carry-over from other donors' samples. The CDR3 runs from the conserved cysteine through the conserved F or W. Each record gives: J gene, D gene, V gene, clone size, CDR3 protein, CDR3 DNA. A D gene is named only where the DNA matches it firmly. Size is stated for part of the rows, as once, few or many counts, or as a class when the clone is expanded.

>TRBJ2-1|-|TRBV12-3/TRBV12-4|many
CASSLTSDEQFF
TGTGCCAGCAGCTTAACTAGTGATGAGCAGTTCTTC
>TRBJ2-5|TRBD1|TRBV28|-
CASSPDRGRETQYF
TGTGCCAGCAGTCCGGACAGGGGGCGGGAGACCCAGTACTTC
>TRBJ2-7|TRBD1|TRBV11-2|few
CASSLDQRGRIYEQYF
TGTGCCAGCAGCTTAGATCAGAGGGGGCGAATCTACGAGCAGTACTTC
>TRBJ2-7|TRBD1|TRBV25-1|many
CASSEAGGLSYEQYF
TGTGCCAGCAGTGAGGCAGGGGGCCTCTCCTACGAGCAGTACTTC
>TRBJ1-2|-|TRBV25-1|-
CPGSLQGLDGYTF
TGTCCCGGCAGCCTACAGGGTTTGGATGGCTACACCTTC
>TRBJ1-1|-|TRBV9|few
CASSVGTNTEAFF
TGTGCCAGCAGCGTAGGAACTAACACTGAAGCTTTCTTT
>TRBJ1-2|TRBD1|TRBV28|few
CASSFRAGGNYGYTF
TGTGCCAGCAGTTTTCGGGCAGGGGGCAACTATGGCTACACCTTC
>TRBJ2-3|-|TRBV10-3|few
CAISVKAPTRTDTQYF
TGTGCCATCAGTGTGAAGGCACCTACTAGGACAGATACACAGTATTTT
>TRBJ2-3|TRBD1|TRBV6-1|medium-sized
CASSDPGQGYTDTQYF
TGTGCCAGCAGTGACCCGGGACAGGGATACACAGATACGCAGTATTTT
>TRBJ2-3|TRBD1|TRBV19|many
CASSIPRGGLDTQYF
TGTGCCAGTAGTATCCCGAGAGGGGGCCTAGATACGCAGTATTTT
>TRBJ1-1|-|TRBV10-2|many
CASTSGTEAFF
TGCGCCAGCACCTCAGGGACTGAAGCTTTCTTT
>TRBJ2-7|-|TRBV27|many
CASSEEGESTYEQYF
TGTGCCAGCAGTGAAGAAGGGGAGTCCACTTACGAGCAGTACTTC
>TRBJ1-1|-|TRBV9|many
CASSENTGNTEAFF
TGTGCCAGCAGCGAGAATACAGGGAACACTGAAGCTTTCTTT
>TRBJ1-4|-|TRBV6-1|many
CASSEFKTWGLNEKLFF
TGTGCCAGCAGTGAATTTAAAACCTGGGGCCTTAATGAAAAACTGTTTTTT
>TRBJ2-2|-|TRBV7-2|-
CASSGGWSANTVELFF
TGTGCCAGCAGCGGAGGTTGGTCAGCGAACACCGTGGAGCTGTTTTTT
>TRBJ1-2|-|TRBV18|many
CASSQSGAPGGYTF
TGTGCCAGCTCCCAATCCGGGGCGCCCGGAGGCTACACCTTC
>TRBJ2-1|TRBD1|TRBV20-1|many
CSASLTNQTGTASYNEQFF
TGCAGTGCTAGCCTAACAAACCAAACCGGGACAGCTAGCTACAATGAGCAGTTCTTC
>TRBJ2-7|-|TRBV7-9|-
CASNLDLNSYEQYF
TGTGCCAGCAACTTGGACTTAAACTCCTACGAGCAGTACTTC
>TRBJ1-6|-|TRBV20-1|medium-sized
CSARGAGSPLHF
TGCAGTGCTAGAGGGGCTGGTTCACCCCTCCACTTT
>TRBJ2-7|-|TRBV30|many
CACRTGSSYEQYF
TGTGCCTGTCGGACTGGGAGCTCCTACGAGCAGTACTTC
>TRBJ2-1|TRBD2|TRBV15|-
CATSRRTSGYNEHFF
TGTGCCACCAGCAGAAGGACTAGCGGATACAACGAGCATTTCTTC
>TRBJ2-5|-|TRBV27|-
CSSFDRTQETQYF
TGCTCCAGCTTCGACAGGACTCAAGAGACCCAGTACTTC
>TRBJ1-3|-|TRBV7-9|many
CASSLGSGNTIYF
TGTGCCAGCAGCTTAGGTTCTGGAAACACCATATATTTT
>TRBJ2-1|TRBD2|TRBV20-1|few
CSASPPQRELRYEQFF
TGCAGTGCTAGCCCCCCTCAGCGGGAGCTCAGATATGAGCAGTTCTTC
>TRBJ1-2|-|TRBV30|many
CAWSWREQGFYGYTF
TGTGCCTGGAGTTGGAGGGAACAGGGATTTTATGGCTACACCTTC
>TRBJ2-7|-|TRBV18|many
CASSPGSPGYEQYF
TGTGCCAGCTCACCAGGGTCCCCGGGCTACGAGCAGTACTTC
>TRBJ2-3|-|TRBV7-6|many
CASSLAGRDKDTQYF
TGTGCCAGCAGCTTAGCGGGCAGGGACAAGGATACGCAGTATTTT
>TRBJ2-7|-|TRBV9|many
CASSSDSDYYEQYF
TGTGCCAGCAGCTCAGACTCCGACTACTACGAGCAGTACTTC
>TRBJ1-2|TRBD1|TRBV12-5|-
CASGFGRGFYGYTF
TGTGCTAGTGGTTTCGGCAGGGGGTTCTATGGCTACACCTTC
>TRBJ1-1|-|TRBV11-2|many
CASSLGRSEAFF
TGTGCCAGCAGCTTGGGACGGTCTGAAGCTTTCTTT
>TRBJ1-4|-|TRBV28|many
CASGGGINEKLFF
TGTGCCAGCGGGGGGGGAATAAATGAAAAACTGTTTTTT
>TRBJ2-1|TRBD2|TRBV19|few
CAGSIALADYNEQFF
TGTGCAGGTAGTATTGCGCTAGCGGACTACAATGAGCAGTTCTTC